The TCR beta chain under discussion was sequenced for a study of cytomegalovirus exposure and HLA in healthy donors (dated by TCRdb to about 2017). Looking at the study overall: In an earlier analysis of some 550 of the donors, around 300 Gb of sequence data and 90 million to 120 million unique TCR beta sequences from about 190 million T cells were reported. Approximately 310 gigabases of sequencing data and approximately 92 million unique TCR sequences made up an early release that covered around 640 HLA-typed donors. Of the approximately 400 genotyped donors, around 81% fell in the genetic ancestry cluster associated with self-reported Caucasian donors. The aim of the study was to test whether cataloging public T cell receptors could identify signatures of past pathogen exposure. The study used immunosequencing to profile the T cell repertoires of approximately 630 subjects and linked those repertoires to cytomegalovirus serostatus. Besides the first cohort of roughly 640 subjects, a separate validation cohort made up of 120 or so different subjects was used. To predict cytomegalovirus infection status, the study brought together high-throughput TCR immunosequencing, statistical association of individual TCRs with disease status, and machine learning. In a later analysis, previously published TCR beta repertoires from 550 to 700 donors were re-analyzed and high-resolution HLA genotyping was added so that TCR occurrence patterns could be studied. In the later analysis, no new phenotypic data were used to find candidate immune exposures; instead, reliance was placed on TCR beta sequences and their occurrence across donors. To decide whether each TCR beta V gene segment behaved as functional or pseudogenic, an earlier analysis of some 600 of the donors relied on high-throughput TCR beta sequencing. Alongside the repertoire data, information on donor age, sex, ethnicity and CMV serostatus was compiled. A later genetic analysis took genome-wide SNP genotypes for about three fifths of the 666 donors and used that subset as a discovery cohort. Every repertoire in the discovery cohort had been generated on one and the same sequencing platform. HLA typing included class I and class II loci at four-digit resolution. The number of donors typed differed by locus, with about 629-630 for A, B, C, DRB1 and DQB1, roughly 520 for DQA1, 600 to 610 for DPA1, and some 440 for DPB1. Roughly 5 DR-DQ haplotypes were handled as single units for association and clustering, since linkage in the cohort was strong. Among roughly 370 genotyped donors of the cohort, an average of 235,054 unique TCR beta nucleotide sequences were sequenced per donor, approximately 20% of them non-productive. The investigation overall reported the following: Most TCR sequences were observed very rarely across donors, whereas some public TCRs were present in many individuals. An association between a missense DCLRE1C variant and V-gene and J-gene trimming of TCR beta chains was found in a later genetic analysis and replicated in an independent cohort. The study gave a list of under 200 TCR beta chains associated with cytomegalovirus. A later analysis found that TCR association rates varied across HLA loci, with DRB1 alleles showing the most associated TCRs and HLA-C alleles the fewest. Several of the top co-occurrence clusters appeared to be linked to parvovirus B19, influenza, CMV and Epstein-Barr virus, according to a later analysis. Because counts were too low, seventeen rarely observed V segments, including chromosome 9 orphons, were left out of the earlier analysis of about 620 of the donors. Assigning TCR associations to individual alleles was difficult when HLA alleles, especially DR and DQ, strongly co-occurred. In this cohort, only TCR beta chains were sequenced, and detectable features were limited by the absence of alpha or paired-chain data. A cluster of highly shared sequence variants was judged likely to represent a technical artifact of the sequencing pipeline. The 87-base-pair reads could not distinguish some IMGT-functional V segments, including TRBV6-2 and TRBV6-3, so those segments were excluded. In vitro tests confirmed that a few of the cytomegalovirus-associated TCR beta chains recognize cytomegalovirus antigens. Presence/absence analyses assumed roughly uniform sequencing depth across donors, an assumption that may not hold. At a false discovery rate of 0.05, a later analysis linked 16,951 TCR beta sequences to specific HLA alleles. Cytomegalovirus status was reported to be diagnosed by the classifier with high specificity and sensitivity in both the original and validation cohorts. In an earlier analysis of fewer than 700 of the donors, most TCR beta V segments appeared in productive rearrangements about 87% or about 30% of the time, broadly matching IMGT annotations. A further reported finding was that TCR beta sequences accurately predicted the HLA-A and HLA-B alleles for most subjects in the first cohort. A later analysis found that most CMV-associated TCR beta chains appeared HLA-restricted, with HLA associations seemingly driven largely by CMV exposure. According to a later genetic analysis, donors in an Asian-associated ancestry cluster had fewer N-insertions in productive TCRs than the roughly 670-donor mean. HLA typing was unavailable for some donors at each locus, so association tests used only the typed subset. Immune exposure information for the cohort was limited to CMV serostatus. Compared with equally common non-associated chains, HLA-associated TCR beta chains in a later analysis were more clonally expanded and had lower generation probabilities. Linkage disequilibrium might explain the correlated functional status among segregating V segments, but an unknown experimental factor could not be ruled out. The authors suggested that the approach could potentially be generalized to other disease states and immunological phenotypes.

Including cysteine and phenylalanine, the CDR3 has 16 amino acids. This entry keeps only the CDR3 DNA: 48 bases, framed from base 1. V sheds 2 bases and J sheds 2 bases, leaving 13 bases between their ends. Sequences SEHNR (CDR1) and FQNEAQ (CDR2) are obtained from the germline V gene (reference sequence). The cohort consisted of more than 650 healthy bone marrow donors. Cohort members were all nominally healthy when sampled, although unrecorded immune exposures were likely present. The donor tested CMV seronegative and was one of the 352 seronegative cohort members. A peripheral blood sample was provided by each donor, and peripheral blood mononuclear cells were used for TCR beta sequencing. Genomic DNA extraction from the blood cell samples was performed with the Qiagen DNeasy Blood Extraction Kit. The library was built by means of the immunoSEQ multiplex PCR assay. A mixture of 60 forward primers for TCR Vbeta segments and 13 reverse primers for TCR Jbeta segments was used in the multiplex PCR. Amplification of the CDR3 region of rearranged TCR beta genes was performed with a multiplex PCR assay on genomic DNA. The Illumina HiSeq System was used to sequence the amplified TCR beta libraries as 87-base-pair reads. Per the authors' processing: In a later analysis, some 80 million unique TCR beta chains were counted across the 500 to 850 repertoires, and around 10 million of these chains were shared by at least two donors. To remove PCR and sequencing errors, raw reads were error-corrected and collapsed into unique sequences using a nearest-neighbor algorithm that merged closely related sequences. Alignment of CDR3 sequences to IMGT reference sequences was used to assign V, D and J gene segments. For a sequence to be retained, a match of at least six nucleotides was required to both a V gene segment and a J gene segment. A rearrangement counted as productive if the CDR3 had no stop codons and remained in frame with V and J, and every other rearrangement counted as non-productive. CDR3 was defined according to IMGT convention as the region running from the second conserved V-encoded cysteine to the conserved J-encoded phenylalanine. The earlier analysis of a few hundred of the donors excluded sequences that lacked an unambiguous match to a single V gene segment. An earlier analysis of approximately 590 of the donors classified V segments as functional when productive rearrangements were above 56.7% and as segregating when the standard deviation between donors was above 5%. A statistical classification framework was built for diagnosing cytomegalovirus status from the catalog of TCR beta chain sequences. In a later analysis, V and J genes were assigned by comparing TCR nucleotide sequences against IMGT/GENE-DB human TR gene sequences. In a later analysis, CDR3 sequences and most-parsimonious VDJ recombination scenarios were assigned using the TCRdist pipeline. In a later analysis, every TCR beta chain was defined by the combination of its CDR3 amino acid sequence and its V-gene family, and reads without a unique V-gene family were dropped. To address suspected cross-contamination and a sequencing artifact, a later analysis removed around 600 highly shared, low-generation-probability nucleotide sequences. In a later analysis, a clonal expansion index for each public chain was calculated from normalized within-repertoire ranks of inferred template counts. A later analysis computed generation probabilities with a VDJ recombination model fitted to out-of-frame rearrangements, and checked the results against IGoR. A later analysis scored TCR-TCR, TCR-HLA and TCR-CMV co-occurrence with hypergeometric tests, applying a repertoire-size bias correction to TCR pairs. In a later analysis, false discovery rates were estimated by permuting HLA or CMV assignments 20 times. A later analysis grouped co-occurring TCRs with DBSCAN, adding TCRdist sequence similarity when clustering within HLA-allele-positive subsets. Repertoires with fewer than 30,000 or more than 120,000 public chains, plus five repertoires with anomalous nucleotide sharing, were excluded from co-occurrence clustering. TCRdb re-hosts the immuneACCESS table, in-frame sequences only. Its copies lack some clones; in the studies checked, an unresolved V gene accounts for under half of them, and the cause for the rest is not known. V and J calls and clone size are copied from that table; D and trimming were computed from the DNA. The sample table lists approximately 31,000 clones, around 87% of them with a count of one. The ten largest clones add up to approximately 2.8% of the sample.

This clone was recorded only once. Its binding antigen is unknown. Base qualities are not recorded, but no much larger clone differs from it by a single base. The sequence was obtained from a boy aged 10-17 years in good health and CMV-seronegative. Recombination linked TRBV7-9 to TRBJ1-3, with an unclear D gene assignment. Sequenced sample: PBMCs. The CDR3 protein: CASSLSGGEPGNTIYF. The DNA sequence reads TGTGCCAGCAGCTTAAGTGGAGGAGAGCCTGGAAACACCATATATTTT.